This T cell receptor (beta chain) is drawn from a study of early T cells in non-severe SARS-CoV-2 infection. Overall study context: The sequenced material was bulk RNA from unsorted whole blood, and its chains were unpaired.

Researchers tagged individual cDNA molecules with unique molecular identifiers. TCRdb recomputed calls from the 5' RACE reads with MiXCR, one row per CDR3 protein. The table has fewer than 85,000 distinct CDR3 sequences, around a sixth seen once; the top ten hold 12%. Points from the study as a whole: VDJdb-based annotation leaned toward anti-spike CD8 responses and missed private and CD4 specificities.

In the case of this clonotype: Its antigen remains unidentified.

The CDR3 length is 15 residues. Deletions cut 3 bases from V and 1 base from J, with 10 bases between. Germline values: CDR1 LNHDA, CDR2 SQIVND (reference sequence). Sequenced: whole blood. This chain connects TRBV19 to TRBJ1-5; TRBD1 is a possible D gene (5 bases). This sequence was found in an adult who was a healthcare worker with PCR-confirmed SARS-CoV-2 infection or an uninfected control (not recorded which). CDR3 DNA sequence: TGTGCCAGTAGTATCTTTTGGGGGAGCAATCAGCCCCAGCATTTT. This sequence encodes CASSIFWGSNQPQHF.